The sequence of this TCR beta chain was determined in a study of T cell responses to AZD1222 COVID-19 vaccine. This clone has a handful of counts. Its antigen is undetermined. Deletions cut 3 bases from V and 7 bases from J, with 10 bases between. The CDR3 is made up of 14 amino acids. CDR1 SEHNR and CDR2 FQNEAQ come from the germline V gene (reference sequence). Libraries were prepared by immunoSEQ multiplex PCR; TCRdb keeps only in-frame clonotypes and omits some of them. The sample carries about 120,000 clones, 85% to 90% recorded once. Overall study results and limits: It was only after the peak T cell response that any repertoires were sampled. CD4 TCRs linked to vaccination spanned spike, dominating at 160-218 and 743-854. An increase in Spike-specific TCR breadth and depth was observed after two AZD1222 doses. Donors in the cohort were predominantly white British and more often female, and clonal diversity was possibly underestimated.

The rearrangement joins TRBV7-9 to TRBJ1-6; D call uncertain. This specimen consisted of peripheral blood, obtained on day 0 of AZD1222 vaccination. The sequence came from an adult in good health. Here the CDR3 DNA reads TGTGCCAGCAGCTTCCCGGGCGCCAATTCACCCCTCCACTTT. It encodes CASSFPGANSPLHF.